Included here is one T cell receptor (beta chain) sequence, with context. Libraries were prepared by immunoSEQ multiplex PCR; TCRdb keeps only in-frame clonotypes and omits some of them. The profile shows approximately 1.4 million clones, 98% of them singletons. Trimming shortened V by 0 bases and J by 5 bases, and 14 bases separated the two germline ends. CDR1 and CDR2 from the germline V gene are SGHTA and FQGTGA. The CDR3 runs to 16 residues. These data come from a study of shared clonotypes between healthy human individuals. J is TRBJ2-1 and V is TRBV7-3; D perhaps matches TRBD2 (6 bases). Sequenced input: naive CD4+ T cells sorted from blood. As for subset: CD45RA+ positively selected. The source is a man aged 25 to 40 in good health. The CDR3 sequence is CASSLTATSLHNEQFF. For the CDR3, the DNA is TGTGCCAGCAGCTTAACGGCGACTAGTCTCCACAATGAGCAGTTCTTC. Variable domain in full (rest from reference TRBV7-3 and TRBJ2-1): GAGVSQTPSNKVTEKGKYVELRCDPISGHTALYWYRQSLGQGPEFLIYFQGTGAADDSGLPNDRFFAVRPEGSVSTLKIQRTERGDSAVYLCASSLTATSLHNEQFFGPGTRLTVL.